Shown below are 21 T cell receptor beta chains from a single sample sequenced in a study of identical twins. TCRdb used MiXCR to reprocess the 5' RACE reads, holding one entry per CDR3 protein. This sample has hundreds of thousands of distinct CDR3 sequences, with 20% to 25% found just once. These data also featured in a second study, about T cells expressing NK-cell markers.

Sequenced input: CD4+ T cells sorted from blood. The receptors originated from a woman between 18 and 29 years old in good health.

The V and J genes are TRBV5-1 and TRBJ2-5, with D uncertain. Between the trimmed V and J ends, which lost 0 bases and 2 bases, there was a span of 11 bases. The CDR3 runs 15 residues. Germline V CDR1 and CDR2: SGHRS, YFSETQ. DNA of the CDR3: TGCGCCAGCAGCTTGGCGCCAGGAATACAAGAGACCCAGTACTTC. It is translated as CASSLAPGIQETQYF.

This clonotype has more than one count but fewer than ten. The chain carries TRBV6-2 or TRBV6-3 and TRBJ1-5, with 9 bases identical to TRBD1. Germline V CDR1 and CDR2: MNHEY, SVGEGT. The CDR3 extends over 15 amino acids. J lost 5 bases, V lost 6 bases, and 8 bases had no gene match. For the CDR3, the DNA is TGTGCCAGCAGCTCCGGGACAGGGCCGTATCAGCCCCAGCATTTT. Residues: CASSSGTGPYQPQHF.

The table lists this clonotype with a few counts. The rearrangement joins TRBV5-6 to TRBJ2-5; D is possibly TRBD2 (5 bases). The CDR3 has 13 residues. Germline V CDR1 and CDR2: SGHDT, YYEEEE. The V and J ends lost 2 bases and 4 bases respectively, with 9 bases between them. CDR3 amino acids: CASSFAGIETQYF. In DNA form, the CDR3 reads TGTGCCAGCAGCTTCGCCGGGATAGAGACCCAGTACTTC.

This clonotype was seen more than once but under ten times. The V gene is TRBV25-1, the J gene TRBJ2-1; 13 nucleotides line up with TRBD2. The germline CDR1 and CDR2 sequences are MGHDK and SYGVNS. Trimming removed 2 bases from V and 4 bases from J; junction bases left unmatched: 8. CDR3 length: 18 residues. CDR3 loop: CASSELRLAGGLYNEQFF. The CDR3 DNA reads TGTGCCAGCAGTGAACTCCGACTAGCGGGAGGCTTATACAATGAGCAGTTCTTC. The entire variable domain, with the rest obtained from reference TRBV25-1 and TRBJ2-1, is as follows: EADIYQTPRYLVIGTGKKITLECSQTMGHDKMYWYQQDPGMELHLIHYSYGVNSTEKGDLSSESTVSRIRTEHFPLTLESARPSHTSQYLCASSELRLAGGLYNEQFFGPGTRLTVL.

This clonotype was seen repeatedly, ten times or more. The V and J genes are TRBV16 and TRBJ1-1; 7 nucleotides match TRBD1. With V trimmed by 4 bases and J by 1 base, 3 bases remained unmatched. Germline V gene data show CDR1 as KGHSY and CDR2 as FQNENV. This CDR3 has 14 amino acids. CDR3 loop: CASSPQGGNTEAFF. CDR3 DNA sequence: TGTGCCAGCAGCCCCCAGGGGGGGAACACTGAAGCTTTCTTT.

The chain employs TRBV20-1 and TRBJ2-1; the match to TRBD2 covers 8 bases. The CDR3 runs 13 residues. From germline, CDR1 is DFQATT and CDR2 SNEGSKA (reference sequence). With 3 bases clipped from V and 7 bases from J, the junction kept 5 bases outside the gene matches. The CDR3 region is CSASGGALNEQFF. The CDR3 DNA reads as TGCAGTGCTAGCGGGGGGGCCTTAAATGAGCAGTTCTTC.

CDR3 region: CSAIPGGSNQPQHF. In DNA form, the CDR3 reads TGCAGTGCTATTCCAGGGGGGAGCAATCAGCCCCAGCATTTT. The V gene is TRBV20-1, the J gene TRBJ1-5; 7 bases fit TRBD1. The CDR3 extends over 14 amino acids. The germline CDR1 and CDR2 sequences are DFQATT and SNEGSKA (reference sequence). V dropped 4 bases and J dropped 1; count of bases not matched to a gene: 4.

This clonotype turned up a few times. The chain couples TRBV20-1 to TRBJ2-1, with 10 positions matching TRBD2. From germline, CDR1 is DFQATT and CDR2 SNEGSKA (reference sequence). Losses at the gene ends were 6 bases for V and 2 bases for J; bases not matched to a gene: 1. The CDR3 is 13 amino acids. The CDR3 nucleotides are TGCAGTGCAACTAGCGGGGCCTACAATGAGCAGTTCTTC. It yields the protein CSATSGAYNEQFF.

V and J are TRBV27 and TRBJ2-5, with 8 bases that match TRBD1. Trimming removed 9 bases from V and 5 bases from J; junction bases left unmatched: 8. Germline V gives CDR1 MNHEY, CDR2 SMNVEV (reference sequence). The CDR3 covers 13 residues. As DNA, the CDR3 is TGTGCCAGTGGAATCAACAGGGGGGAGACCCAGTACTTC. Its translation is CASGINRGETQYF.

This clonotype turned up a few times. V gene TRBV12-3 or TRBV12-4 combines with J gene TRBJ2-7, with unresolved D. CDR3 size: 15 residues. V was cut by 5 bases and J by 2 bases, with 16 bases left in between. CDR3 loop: CASSLGDQPAYEQYF. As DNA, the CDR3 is TGTGCCAGCAGTCTCGGAGACCAACCAGCCTACGAGCAGTACTTC.

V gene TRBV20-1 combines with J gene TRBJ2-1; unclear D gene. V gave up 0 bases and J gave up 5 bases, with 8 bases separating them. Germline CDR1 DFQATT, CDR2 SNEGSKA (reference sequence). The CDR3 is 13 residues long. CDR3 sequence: CSARDLTDNEQFF. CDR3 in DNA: TGCAGTGCTAGAGATCTGACCGACAATGAGCAGTTCTTC.

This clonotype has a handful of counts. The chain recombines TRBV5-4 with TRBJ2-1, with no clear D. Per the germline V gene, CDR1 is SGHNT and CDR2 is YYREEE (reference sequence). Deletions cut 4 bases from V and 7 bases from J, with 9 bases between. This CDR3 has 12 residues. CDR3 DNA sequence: TGTGCCAGCAGCAGCGCACGGAATGAGCAGTTCTTC. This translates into CASSSARNEQFF.

The DNA of the CDR3 is TGCGCCAGCAGCGGCAGCCTCACAGATACGCAGTATTTT. Amino acids: CASSGSLTDTQYF. The V call is TRBV5-1, the J call TRBJ2-3; D is undetermined. The CDR3 extends over 13 amino acids. Trimming removed 4 bases from V and 2 bases from J, with 8 bases in between. From germline, CDR1 is SGHRS and CDR2 YFSETQ. The full variable domain, completed using reference TRBV5-1 and TRBJ2-3, is KAGVTQTPRYLIKTRGQQVTLSCSPISGHRSVSWYQQTPGQGLQFLFEYFSETQRNKGNFPGRFSGRQFSNSRSEMNVSTLELGDSALYLCASSGSLTDTQYFGPGTRLTVL.

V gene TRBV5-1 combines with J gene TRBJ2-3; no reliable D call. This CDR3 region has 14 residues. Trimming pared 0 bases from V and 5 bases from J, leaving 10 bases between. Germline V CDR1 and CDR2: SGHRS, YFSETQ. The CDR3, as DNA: TGCGCCAGCAGCTTGGTGGTGGAAGGAGATACGCAGTATTTT. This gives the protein CASSLVVEGDTQYF.

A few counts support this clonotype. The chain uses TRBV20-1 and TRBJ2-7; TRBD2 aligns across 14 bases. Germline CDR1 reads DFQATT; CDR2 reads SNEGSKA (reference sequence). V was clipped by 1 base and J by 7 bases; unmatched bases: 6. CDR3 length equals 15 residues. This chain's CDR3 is CSARGLAGGPREQYF. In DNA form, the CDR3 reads TGCAGTGCTAGAGGACTAGCGGGAGGGCCTCGGGAGCAGTACTTC.

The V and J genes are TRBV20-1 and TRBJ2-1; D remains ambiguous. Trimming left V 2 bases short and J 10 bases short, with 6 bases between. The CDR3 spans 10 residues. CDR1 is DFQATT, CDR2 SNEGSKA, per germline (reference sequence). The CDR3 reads CSARLWEQFF. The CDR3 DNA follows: TGCAGTGCTAGACTATGGGAGCAGTTCTTC.

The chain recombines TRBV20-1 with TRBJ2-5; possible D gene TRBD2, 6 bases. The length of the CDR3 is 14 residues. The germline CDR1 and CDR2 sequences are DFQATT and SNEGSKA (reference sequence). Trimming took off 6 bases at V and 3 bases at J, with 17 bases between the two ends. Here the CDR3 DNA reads TGCAGTGCACACCGGGCTAGCGCTGAAGAGACCCAGTACTTC. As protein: CSAHRASAEETQYF.

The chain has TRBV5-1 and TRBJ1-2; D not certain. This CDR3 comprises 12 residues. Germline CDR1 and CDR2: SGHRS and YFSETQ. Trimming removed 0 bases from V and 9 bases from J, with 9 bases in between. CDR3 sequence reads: CASSLELGSYTF. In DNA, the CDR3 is TGCGCCAGCAGCTTGGAACTGGGGAGCTACACCTTC.

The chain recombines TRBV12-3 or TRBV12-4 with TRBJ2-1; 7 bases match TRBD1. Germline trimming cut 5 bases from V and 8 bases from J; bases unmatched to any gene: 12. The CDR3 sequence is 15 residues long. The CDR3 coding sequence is TGTGCCAGCAGTCTCACCCCGACAGGGCCCCATGAGCAGTTCTTC. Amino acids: CASSLTPTGPHEQFF.

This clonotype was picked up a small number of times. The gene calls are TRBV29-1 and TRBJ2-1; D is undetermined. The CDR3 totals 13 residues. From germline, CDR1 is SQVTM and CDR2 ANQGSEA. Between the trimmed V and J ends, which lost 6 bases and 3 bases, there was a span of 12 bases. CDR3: CSVTIDFYNEQFF. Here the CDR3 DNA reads TGCAGCGTGACAATAGATTTCTACAATGAGCAGTTCTTC.

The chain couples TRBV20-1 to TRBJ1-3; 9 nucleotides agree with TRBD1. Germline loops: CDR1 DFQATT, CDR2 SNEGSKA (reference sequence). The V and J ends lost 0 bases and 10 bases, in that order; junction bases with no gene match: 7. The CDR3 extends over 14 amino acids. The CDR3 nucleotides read TGCAGTGCTAGAGATCACAGGGGGCGAGAAACCATATATTTT. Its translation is CSARDHRGRETIYF.